This entry lists 10 T cell receptor beta chains sequenced from one sample in a study of T cells in Graves' hyperthyroidism and ophthalmopathy. What was amplified from RNA transcripts were TCR beta CDR3 regions. The primer set for the first-round RT-PCR of the TCR CDR3 was HTBI. TCRdb passed the multiplex PCR reads through MiXCR, listing each CDR3 protein once. The sample contains 360,000 or so distinct CDR3 sequences, roughly 18% of which appear only once. The specimen sequenced was blood. These receptors came from a woman between 35 and 50 years old with Graves' ophthalmopathy.

The V gene is TRBV29-1, the J gene TRBJ2-5; the match to TRBD1 covers 11 bases. V trimming: 4 bases; J trimming: 2 bases; junction bases outside the gene matches: 9. The CDR3 contains 16 residues. CDR1 is SQVTM and CDR2 is ANQGSEA in the germline V gene. The CDR3 region is CSVVKHRDRGQETQYF. The CDR3, as DNA: TGCAGCGTTGTCAAACACCGGGACAGGGGGCAAGAGACCCAGTACTTC.

This clonotype was found many times. CDR3 nucleotide sequence: TGTGCCAGCAGCGTTAGCGGGAGTGGGAGCACCGGGGAGCTGTTTTTT. It specifies CASSVSGSGSTGELFF. The chain recombines TRBV9 with TRBJ2-2, with 9 bases identical to TRBD2. V dropped 2 bases and J dropped 4; count of bases not matched to a gene: 6. The length of the CDR3 is 16 residues. The germline gives CDR1 SGDLS, CDR2 YYNGEE.

The rearrangement joins TRBV6-4 to TRBJ1-1; no reliable D call. CDR3 length equals 14 residues. V lost 2 bases to trimming and J lost 4 bases, with 11 bases between them. Germline values: CDR1 MRHNA, CDR2 SNTAGT. The CDR3 sequence is CASSDTDLGTEAFF. DNA of the CDR3: TGTGCCAGCAGTGACACCGATTTGGGCACTGAAGCTTTCTTT.

Many counts were recorded for this clonotype. The chain carries TRBV13 and TRBJ1-1; weak D call: TRBD1 (6 bases). CDR1 PRHDT and CDR2 FYEKMQ come from the germline V gene (reference sequence). Trimming stripped 0 bases from V and 0 bases from J, with 23 bases between. There are 20 residues in the CDR3. The CDR3 nucleotides read TGTGCCAGCAGCTTAGGTTCCCACCGCGGAGGGGGAATCATGAACACTGAAGCTTTCTTT. Translating gives CASSLGSHRGGGIMNTEAFF.

This clonotype came up many times. The junction shows a germline mismatch at one end, possibly a read error. The V gene is TRBV5-1, the J gene TRBJ2-5; 11 bases are a match to TRBD1. The length of the CDR3 is 14 residues. The germline V gene encodes CDR1 SGHRS and CDR2 YFSETQ. The CDR3 loop is CASSVDRGQGTQYF. The CDR3 DNA follows: TGCGCCAGCAGCGTGGACAGGGGGCAAGGGACCCAGTACTTC.

The chain recombines TRBV20-1 with TRBJ2-7; D is possibly TRBD1 (6 bases). The V end was cut by 5 bases, the J end by 2 bases, with 16 bases between. CDR1 is DFQATT and CDR2 is SNEGSKA in the germline V gene (reference sequence). The CDR3 runs 14 residues. CDR3 in amino acids: CSAPRTAKTYEQYF. The CDR3 DNA follows: TGCAGTGCTCCGCGGACAGCGAAAACCTACGAGCAGTACTTC.

This clonotype appeared a single time. The chain has TRBV28 and TRBJ2-2; D gene ambiguous. Germline V gene data show CDR1 as MDHEN and CDR2 as SYDVKM. This CDR3 region has 15 residues. Trimming pared 7 bases from V and 0 bases from J, leaving 12 bases between. CDR3 protein: CASTRQDANTGELFF. DNA for the CDR3: TGTGCCAGCACCAGGCAGGACGCGAACACCGGGGAGCTGTTTTTT.

This clonotype was counted many times. J is TRBJ2-5 and V is TRBV20-1; 7 bases are shared with TRBD2. The CDR3 length is 15 residues. The germline gives CDR1 DFQATT, CDR2 SNEGSKA (reference sequence). Losses at the gene ends were 4 bases for V and 4 bases for J; bases not matched to a gene: 12. This chain's CDR3 is CSATTGREFRETQYF. CDR3 nucleotides: TGCAGTGCTACCACGGGGCGGGAGTTTCGAGAGACCCAGTACTTC.

This clonotype was seen many times. The CDR3 loop is CSVAGSTDAREYYGGELFF. CDR3 coding DNA: TGCAGCGTTGCGGGGTCCACGGACGCGCGGGAGTATTATGGCGGGGAGCTGTTTTTT. The rearrangement joins TRBV29-1 to TRBJ2-2; 7 nucleotides match TRBD2. The V gene's germline CDR1 is SQVTM and CDR2 ANQGSEA. With V trimmed by 4 bases and J by 7 bases, 24 bases remained unmatched. This CDR3 spans 19 amino acids.

At least ten counts were recorded for this clonotype. The chain uses TRBV6-1 and TRBJ1-5; 7 bases map to TRBD1. Germline CDR1 reads MNHNS; CDR2 reads SASEGT. With V trimmed by 1 base and J by 4 bases, 1 base remained unmatched. This CDR3 region has 14 residues. The CDR3 DNA is TGTGCCAGCAGTGAAGAACAGGGGAATCAGCCCCAGCATTTT. It encodes CASSEEQGNQPQHF.